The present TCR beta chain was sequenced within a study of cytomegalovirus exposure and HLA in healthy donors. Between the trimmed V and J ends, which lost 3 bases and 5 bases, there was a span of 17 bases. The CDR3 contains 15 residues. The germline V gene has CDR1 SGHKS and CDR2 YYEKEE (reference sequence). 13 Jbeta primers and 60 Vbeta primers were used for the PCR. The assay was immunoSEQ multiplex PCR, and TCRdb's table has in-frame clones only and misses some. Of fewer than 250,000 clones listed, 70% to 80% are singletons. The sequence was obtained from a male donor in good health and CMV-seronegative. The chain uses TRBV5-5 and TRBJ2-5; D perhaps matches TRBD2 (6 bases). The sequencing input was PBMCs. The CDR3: CASSSLGPRGETQYF. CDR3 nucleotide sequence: TGTGCCAGCAGCTCCCTGGGCCCCCGGGGGGAGACCCAGTACTTC.